A single sample is the source of the 15 T cell receptor beta chains below, sequenced in a study of coeliac disease. The repertoire was sequenced with immunoSEQ multiplex PCR; TCRdb's copy has only in-frame clones and lacks some. Among roughly 5,100 clones, more than 55% were seen once, and the ten largest hold about 14%. The sample comprised lymphocytes from the gut lamina propria. Receptors were obtained from a woman in her 40s.

This clone was found once. The chain recombines TRBV11-1 with TRBJ1-1; 7 nucleotides match TRBD1. Germline V CDR1 and CDR2: SGHAT, FQDESV (reference sequence). The CDR3 loop spans 13 amino acids. Unmatched junction bases numbered 10, after V lost 5 bases and J lost 10 bases. DNA for the CDR3: TGTGCCAGCAGCACCATCTCCCGACAGGGAGCTTTCTTT. It translates to CASSTISRQGAFF.

The chain uses TRBV5-5 and TRBJ1-1; 7 bases map to TRBD1. CDR3 size: 16 residues. Germline CDR1 and CDR2: SGHKS and YYEKEE (reference sequence). V lost 0 bases, J lost 2 bases, and 7 bases stayed unmatched. CDR3 bases: TGTGCCAGCAGCTTGGCCTGGGACAGATTCAACACTGAAGCTTTCTTT. Protein product: CASSLAWDRFNTEAFF.

The J gene is TRBJ2-7, the V gene TRBV7-2, with 8 nucleotides matching TRBD2. The V gene's germline CDR1 is SGHTA and CDR2 FQGNSA. J was trimmed by 3 bases and V by 5 bases; bases with no gene match: 6. This CDR3 region has 14 residues. CDR3 in DNA: TGTGCCAGCAGCGAGGGACTAGGCCACTACGAGCAGTACTTC. This encodes CASSEGLGHYEQYF.

The rearrangement uses TRBV2 and TRBJ1-2; D is perhaps TRBD1 (5 bases). CDR1 and CDR2 (germline): SNHLY, FYNNEI. The length of the CDR3 is 17 residues. Deletions cut 0 bases from V and 4 bases from J, with 18 bases between. This chain's CDR3 is CASSEALRGGSGYGYTF. The DNA of the CDR3 is TGTGCCAGCAGTGAAGCGCTTCGGGGGGGATCGGGCTATGGCTACACCTTC.

The rearrangement joins TRBV7-2 to TRBJ2-3; 14 bases fit TRBD2. The CDR3 length is 17 residues. V lost 1 base, J lost 5 bases, and 5 bases stayed unmatched. Per germline, CDR1 SGHTA and CDR2 FQGNSA. The CDR3 DNA reads as TGTGCCAGCAGCTTAGTGGGACTAGCGGGAGTCGGAGATACGCAGTATTTT. It encodes CASSLVGLAGVGDTQYF.

This clone was seen a few times. J is TRBJ2-2 and V is TRBV2, with no clear D. CDR1 is SNHLY, CDR2 FYNNEI, per germline. Deletions cut 8 bases from V and 1 base from J, with 11 bases between. The CDR3 runs to 14 residues. The CDR3 DNA sequence: TGTGCCAGCCGTGGGCAGGTGAACACCGGGGAGCTGTTTTTT. It translates to CASRGQVNTGELFF. The whole variable domain, filled in from reference TRBV2 and TRBJ2-2, reads EPEVTQTPSHQVTQMGQEVILRCVPISNHLYFYWYRQILGQKVEFLVSFYNNEISEKSEIFDDQFSVERPDGSNFTLKIRSTKLEDSAMYFCASRGQVNTGELFFGEGSRLTVL.

This chain connects TRBV28 to TRBJ1-2, with 10 bases fitting TRBD1. CDR3 length: 12 residues. The J segment lost 8 bases and the V segment lost 5 bases, leaving 2 bases of the junction unmatched. Germline V gene lookup returns CDR1 MDHEN and CDR2 SYDVKM. CDR3 protein: CASSRQGAGYTF. The CDR3 nucleotides read TGTGCCAGCAGTCGACAGGGGGCAGGCTACACCTTC.

The gene calls are TRBV7-6 and TRBJ2-3; 11 nucleotides line up with TRBD2. V lost 6 bases, J lost 4 bases, and 9 bases stayed unmatched. CDR1 SGHVS and CDR2 FNYEAQ come from the germline V gene. The CDR3 has 16 amino acids. The CDR3 region has the DNA TGTGCCAGCAGTCAGTTACTAGCGGGAGCCCCAGATACGCAGTATTTT. This translates into CASSQLLAGAPDTQYF. Full variable domain (outside the CDR3, taken from reference TRBV7-6 and TRBJ2-3): GAGVSQSPRYKVTKRGQDVALRCDPISGHVSLYWYRQALGQGPEFLTYFNYEAQQDKSGLPNDRFSAERPEGSISTLTIQRTEQRDSAMYRCASSQLLAGAPDTQYFGPGTRLTVL.

This clone turned up a few times. DNA for the CDR3: TGTGCCAGCAGCTTGTTGACAGGGACTGGTGGCTACACCTTC. Protein product: CASSLLTGTGGYTF. The rearrangement uses TRBV5-6 and TRBJ1-2; 7 bases match TRBD1. Losses at the gene ends were 1 base for V and 7 bases for J; bases not matched to a gene: 7. The CDR3 is 14 amino acids. The germline CDR1 and CDR2 sequences are SGHDT and YYEEEE.

This clone was found a few times. This chain links TRBV12-2 with TRBJ1-5. TRBV12-2 is given as a pseudogene. The CDR3 loop spans 14 amino acids. This CDR3 reads CASRGLHRLSVADF. CDR3 in DNA: TGTGCAAGTCGAGGACTGCACCGGCTGTCCGTCGCGGATTTT.

The J gene is TRBJ2-1, the V gene TRBV11-1; 9 bases map to TRBD2. Germline V gene sequence: CDR1 SGHAT, CDR2 FQDESV (reference sequence). This CDR3 region has 14 residues. Trimming at V came to 6 bases and at J to 8 bases, leaving 8 bases not matched to a gene. The CDR3 spells CASSSGLAEDEQFF. In nucleotides, the CDR3 is TGTGCCAGCAGTTCGGGACTAGCCGAAGATGAGCAGTTCTTC.

This clone was counted between two and nine times. J is TRBJ2-7 and V is TRBV6-1, with 8 bases aligning to TRBD2. V trimming: 3 bases; J trimming: 5 bases; junction bases outside the gene matches: 9. The CDR3 has 15 residues. Germline V lookup: CDR1 MNHNS, CDR2 SASEGT. The CDR3 sequence is CASSDRAGGYHEQYF. Written as DNA, the CDR3 is TGTGCCAGCAGTGATCGGGCGGGAGGATACCACGAGCAGTACTTC.

V is TRBV18 and J is TRBJ1-1, with D maybe TRBD1 (5 bases). The germline gives CDR1 KGHSH, CDR2 LQKENI. This CDR3 is built from 16 residues. V lost 3 bases to trimming and J lost 4 bases, with 18 bases between them. The DNA of the CDR3 is TGTGCCAGCTCACCCCGAGTGGGAGGGGATTCCACTGAAGCTTTCTTT. Residues: CASSPRVGGDSTEAFF.

The chain couples TRBV19 to TRBJ2-7, with D possibly matching TRBD1 (6 bases). The CDR3 covers 14 residues. The germline V and J ends were trimmed by 10 bases and 5 bases, with 21 bases remaining between them. CDR1 and CDR2 from the germline V gene are LNHDA and SQIVND (reference sequence). The CDR3 loop is CATQTGAGADEQYF. CDR3 nucleotides: TGTGCCACACAAACTGGGGCAGGGGCGGACGAGCAGTACTTC. Using reference TRBV19 and TRBJ2-7 for the parts outside the CDR3, the full variable domain is DGGITQSPKYLFRKEGQNVTLSCEQNLNHDAMYWYRQDPGQGLRLIYYSQIVNDFQKGDIAEGYSVSREKKESFPLTVTSAQKNPTAFYLCATQTGAGADEQYFGPGTRLTVT.

The sample holds a few counts of this clone. V gene TRBV5-6 combines with J gene TRBJ1-5, with unresolved D. V dropped 3 bases and J dropped 5 bases, with 6 bases sitting between them. CDR3 size: 12 residues. CDR1 and CDR2 (germline): SGHDT, YYEEEE. The DNA of the CDR3 is TGTGCCAGCAGCTATGTAGATCAGCCCCAGCATTTT. Its translation: CASSYVDQPQHF.